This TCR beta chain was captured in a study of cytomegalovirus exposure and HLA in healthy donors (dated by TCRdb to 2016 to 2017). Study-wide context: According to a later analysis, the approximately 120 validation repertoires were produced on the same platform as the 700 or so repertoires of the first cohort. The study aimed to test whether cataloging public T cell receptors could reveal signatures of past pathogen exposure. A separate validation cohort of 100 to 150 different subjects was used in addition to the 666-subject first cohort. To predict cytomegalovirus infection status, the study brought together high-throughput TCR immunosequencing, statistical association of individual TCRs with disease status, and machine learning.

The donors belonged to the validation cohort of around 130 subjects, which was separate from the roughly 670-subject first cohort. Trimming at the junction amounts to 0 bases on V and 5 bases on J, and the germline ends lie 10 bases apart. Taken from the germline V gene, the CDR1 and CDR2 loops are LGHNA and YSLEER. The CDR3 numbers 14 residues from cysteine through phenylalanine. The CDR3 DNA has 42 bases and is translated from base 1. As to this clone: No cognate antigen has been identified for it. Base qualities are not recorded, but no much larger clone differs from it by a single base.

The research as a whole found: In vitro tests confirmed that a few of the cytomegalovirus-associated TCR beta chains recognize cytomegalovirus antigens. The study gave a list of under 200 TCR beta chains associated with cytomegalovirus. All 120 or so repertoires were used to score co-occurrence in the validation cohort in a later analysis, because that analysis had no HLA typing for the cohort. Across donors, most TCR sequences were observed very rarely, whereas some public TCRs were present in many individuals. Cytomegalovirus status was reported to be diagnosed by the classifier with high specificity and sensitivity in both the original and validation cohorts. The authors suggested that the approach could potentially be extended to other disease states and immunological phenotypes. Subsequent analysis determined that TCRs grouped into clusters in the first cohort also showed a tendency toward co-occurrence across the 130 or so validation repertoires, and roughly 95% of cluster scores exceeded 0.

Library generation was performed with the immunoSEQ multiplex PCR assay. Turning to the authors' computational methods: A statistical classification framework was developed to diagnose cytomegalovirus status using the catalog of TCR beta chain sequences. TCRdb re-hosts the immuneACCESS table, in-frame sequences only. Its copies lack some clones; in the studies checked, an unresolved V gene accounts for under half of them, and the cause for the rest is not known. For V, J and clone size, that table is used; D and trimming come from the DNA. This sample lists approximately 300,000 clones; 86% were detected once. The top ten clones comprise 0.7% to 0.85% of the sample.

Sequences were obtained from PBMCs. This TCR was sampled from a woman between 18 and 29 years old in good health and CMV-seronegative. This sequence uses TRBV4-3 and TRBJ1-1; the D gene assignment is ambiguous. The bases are TGCGCCAGCAGCCAAGAAGCGTCCGGTACTGAAGCTTTCTTT. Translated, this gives CASSQEASGTEAFF.